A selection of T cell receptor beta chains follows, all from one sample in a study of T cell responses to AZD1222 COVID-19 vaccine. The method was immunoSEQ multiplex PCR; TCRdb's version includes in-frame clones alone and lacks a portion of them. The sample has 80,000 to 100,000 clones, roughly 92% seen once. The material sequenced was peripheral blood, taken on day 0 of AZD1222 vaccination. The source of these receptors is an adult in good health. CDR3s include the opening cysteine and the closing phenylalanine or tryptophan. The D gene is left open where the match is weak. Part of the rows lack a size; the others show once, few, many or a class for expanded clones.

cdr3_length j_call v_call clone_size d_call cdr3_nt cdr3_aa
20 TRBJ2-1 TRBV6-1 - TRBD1 TGTGCCAGCAGTGATGACGGACAGGGGGCCGGCCTCCGCTCCTACAATGAGCAGTTCTTC CASSDDGQGAGLRSYNEQFF
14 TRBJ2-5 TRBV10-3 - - TGTGCCATCAGTGTTGGAGGGGGGGAAGAGACCCAGTACTTC CAISVGGGEETQYF
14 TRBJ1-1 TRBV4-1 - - TGCGCCAGCAGCCAAGACAGTCTGAACACTGAAGCTTTCTTT CASSQDSLNTEAFF
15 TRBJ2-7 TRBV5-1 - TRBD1 TGCGCCAGCAGCTTGGCGCCGGGACAGAGTTACGAGCAGTACTTC CASSLAPGQSYEQYF
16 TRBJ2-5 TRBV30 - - TGTGCCTGGAGTGCATGGGGTGGAGGGGCCGGAGAGACCCAGTACTTC CAWSAWGGGAGETQYF
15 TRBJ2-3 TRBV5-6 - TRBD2 TGTGCCAGCAGCCCGAATGAGGGAGGGACAGATACGCAGTATTTT CASSPNEGGTDTQYF
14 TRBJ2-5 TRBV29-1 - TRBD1 TGCAGCGTCGAAGGACAGGGGCTTCAAGAGACCCAGTACTTC CSVEGQGLQETQYF
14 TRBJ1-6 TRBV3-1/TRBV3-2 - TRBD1 TGTGCCAGCAGCCCCAGGCAGGGGGATTCACCCCTCCACTTT CASSPRQGDSPLHF
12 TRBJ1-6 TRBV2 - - TGTGCCAGCAGTACGAGGAATTCACCCCTCCACTTT CASSTRNSPLHF
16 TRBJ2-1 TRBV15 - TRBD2 TGTGCCACCAGCAGAGAACTAGCGGGGGTCTACAATGAGCAGTTCTTC CATSRELAGVYNEQFF
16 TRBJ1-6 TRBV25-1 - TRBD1 TGTGCCAGCAGCGGAACCGACAGGGTTCTTAATTCACCCCTCCACTTT CASSGTDRVLNSPLHF
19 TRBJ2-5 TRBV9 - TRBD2 TGTGCCAGCAGCTTGGGGCCCCTAGCGGGGGAGTACCTCCAGGAGACCCAGTACTTC CASSLGPLAGEYLQETQYF
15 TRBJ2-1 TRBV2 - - TGTGCCAGCAGGGGGGCTAGCGGACCATACAATGAGCAGTTCTTC CASRGASGPYNEQFF
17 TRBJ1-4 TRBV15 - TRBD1 TGTGCCACCAGCAGAGGGGACAGGGGAACGGGAAGTGAAAAACTGTTTTTT CATSRGDRGTGSEKLFF
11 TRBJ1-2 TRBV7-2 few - TGTGCCAGCAGCTTATACTATGGCTACACCTTC CASSLYYGYTF
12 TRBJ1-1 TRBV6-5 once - TGTGCCAGCAGTTCCACCGGGGAGAAAGCTTTCTTT CASSSTGEKAFF
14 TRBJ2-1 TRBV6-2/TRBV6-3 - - TGTGCCAGCAGTCCCAGTGAAGGCGGGAATGAGCAGTTCTTC CASSPSEGGNEQFF
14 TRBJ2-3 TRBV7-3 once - TGTGCCAGCAGCCGGTCAGGGGCCGGCGATACGCAGTATTTT CASSRSGAGDTQYF
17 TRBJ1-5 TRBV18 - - TGTGCCAGCTCACCGACCGGGGGAGAGGCCTACTATCAGCCCCAGCATTTT CASSPTGGEAYYQPQHF
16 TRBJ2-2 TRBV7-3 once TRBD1 TGTGCCAGCAGCTCAAACAGGGGTCTTAACACCGGGGAGCTGTTTTTT CASSSNRGLNTGELFF
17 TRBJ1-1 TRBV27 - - TGTGCCAGCAGTTTATTGCGGGGTACCGGGAGGGACACTGAAGCTTTCTTT CASSLLRGTGRDTEAFF
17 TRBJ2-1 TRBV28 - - TGTGCCAGCAGCCTTGGGCTCCGGGACCTTTTCTACAATGAGCAGTTCTTC CASSLGLRDLFYNEQFF
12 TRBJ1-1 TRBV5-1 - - TGCGCCAGCGGAGGAGGGGCAGGAGAAGCTTTCTTT CASGGGAGEAFF
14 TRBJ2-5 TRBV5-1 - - TGCGCCAGCAGCTTGGCCGGGGTGGTGGAGACCCAGTACTTC CASSLAGVVETQYF
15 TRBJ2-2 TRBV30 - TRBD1 TGTGCCTATACTCCGAGGACAGGGATCACCGGGGAGCTGTTTTTT CAYTPRTGITGELFF
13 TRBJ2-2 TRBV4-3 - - TGCGCCAGCAGCCATGTAGTTTCCAGGGAGCTGTTTTTT CASSHVVSRELFF
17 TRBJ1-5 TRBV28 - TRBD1 TGTGCCAGCAGTTCGTACAGGGGAGGGATCGGCAATCAGCCCCAGCATTTT CASSSYRGGIGNQPQHF
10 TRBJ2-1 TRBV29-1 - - TGCAGCGCCCAGGACTACGAGCAGTTCTTC CSAQDYEQFF
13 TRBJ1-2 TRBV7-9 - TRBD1 TGTGCCAGCAGTTATACAGGGGAGGGTGGCTACACCTTC CASSYTGEGGYTF
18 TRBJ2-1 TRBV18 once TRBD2 TGTGCCAGCTCACCACTCCAGGCTAGCGGGGGGGCATACAATGAGCAGTTCTTC CASSPLQASGGAYNEQFF
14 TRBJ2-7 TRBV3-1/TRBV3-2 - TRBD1 TGTGCCAGCAGCCGGGGGACAGGGGCGTTCGAGCAGTACTTC CASSRGTGAFEQYF
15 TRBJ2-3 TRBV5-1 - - TGCGCCAGCAGCTTGGGACGAGCTAGCACAGATACGCAGTATTTT CASSLGRASTDTQYF
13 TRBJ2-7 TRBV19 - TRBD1 TGTGCCAGTAGTAGGGACAGAGGTTACGAGCAGTACTTC CASSRDRGYEQYF
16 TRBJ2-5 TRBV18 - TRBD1 TGTGCCAGCTCACCACTCCGGACAGGGGCCCTGGAGACCCAGTACTTC CASSPLRTGALETQYF
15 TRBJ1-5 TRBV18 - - TGTGCCAGCTCACCATCGGGAGTAGGAAGTCAGCCCCAGCATTTT CASSPSGVGSQPQHF
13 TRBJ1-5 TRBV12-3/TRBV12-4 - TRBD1 TGTGCCAGCAGCCAGGGGGCAGGTCAGCCCCAGCATTTT CASSQGAGQPQHF
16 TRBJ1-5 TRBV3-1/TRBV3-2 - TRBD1 TGTGCCAGCAGCCTTTCCGGGACAGGGACCAATCAGCCCCAGCATTTT CASSLSGTGTNQPQHF
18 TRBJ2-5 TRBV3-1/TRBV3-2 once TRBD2 TGTGCCAGCAGCCAAGTTAGCGGGGGGCCTGAACTTTTTGGGACCCAGTACTTC CASSQVSGGPELFGTQYF
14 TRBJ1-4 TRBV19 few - TGTGCCAGTAGTATTTGGAGGGTGGGTGAAAAACTGTTTTTT CASSIWRVGEKLFF
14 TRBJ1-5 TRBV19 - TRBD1 TGTGCCAGTAGTATTGGACAGGGCTATCAGCCCCAGCATTTT CASSIGQGYQPQHF
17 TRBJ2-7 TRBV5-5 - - TGTGCCAGCAGCTTGGAACAGGGACGGTTTCGCTCCTACGAGCAGTACTTC CASSLEQGRFRSYEQYF
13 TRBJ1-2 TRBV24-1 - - TGTGCCACCAGTGATCCCGATTCAAGTGGCTACACCTTC CATSDPDSSGYTF
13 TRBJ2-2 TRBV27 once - TGTGCCAGCAGTTTAAACAGCGCCGGGGAGCTGTTTTTT CASSLNSAGELFF
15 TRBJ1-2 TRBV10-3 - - TGTGCCATCAGTGAGTCGAAGACGCCTGGCGTCGACTACACCTTC CAISESKTPGVDYTF
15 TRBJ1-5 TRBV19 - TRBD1 TGTGCCAGTAGTACCGGGACAGGTAGCAATCAGCCCCAGCATTTT CASSTGTGSNQPQHF
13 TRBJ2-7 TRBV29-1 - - TGCAGCGGCACGGGACACGGGGGTTACGAGCAGTACTTC CSGTGHGGYEQYF
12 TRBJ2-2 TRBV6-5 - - TGTGCCAGCAAAATCAACACCGGGGAGCTGTTTTTT CASKINTGELFF
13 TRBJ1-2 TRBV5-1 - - TGCGCCAGCAGCTCTGCAGACAGCTATGGCTACACCTTC CASSSADSYGYTF
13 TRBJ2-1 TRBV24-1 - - TGTGCCACCAGTGACACGCCCTACAATGAGCAGTTCTTC CATSDTPYNEQFF
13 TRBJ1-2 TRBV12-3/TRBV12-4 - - TGTGCCAGCAGTTTAGGGAGACAGGCTGGCTACACCTTC CASSLGRQAGYTF
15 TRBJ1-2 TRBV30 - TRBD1 TGTGCCTGGAGTTCGGGGACAGGGTATAGGTATGGCTACACCTTC CAWSSGTGYRYGYTF
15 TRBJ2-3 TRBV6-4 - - TGTGCCAGCAGTGACTCCGAGGGGGGCACAGATACGCAGTATTTT CASSDSEGGTDTQYF
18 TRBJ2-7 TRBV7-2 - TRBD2 TGTGCCAGCAGCTTAAGGTCTCGCGGGAGGCTAGCGTCCTACGAGCAGTACTTC CASSLRSRGRLASYEQYF
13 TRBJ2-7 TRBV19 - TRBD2 TGTGCCAGTAGTGCAACTAGCGGGGCCGAGCAGTACTTC CASSATSGAEQYF
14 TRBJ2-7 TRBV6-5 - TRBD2 TGTGCCAGCAAACCGGGACTAGTGACCTACGAGCAGTACTTC CASKPGLVTYEQYF
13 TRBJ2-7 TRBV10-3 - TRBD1 TGTGCCAGCAGGACAGGGGGCGTCGACGAGCAGTACTTC CASRTGGVDEQYF
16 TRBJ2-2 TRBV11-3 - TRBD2 TGTGCCAGCAGCCAACCGGGACTAGCGGGGACCGGGGAGCTGTTTTTT CASSQPGLAGTGELFF
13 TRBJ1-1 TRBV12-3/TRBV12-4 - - TGTGCCAGCTTGGTAGCAAAGAACACTGAAGCTTTCTTT CASLVAKNTEAFF